Each of the 14 T cell receptor beta chains below was sequenced from the same sample in a study of shared clonotypes between healthy human individuals. The protocol was immunoSEQ multiplex PCR, while the TCRdb copy is restricted to in-frame clones and leaves out a portion. The sample lists about 660,000 clones, less than 85% occurring once. Sample: memory CD4+ T cells sorted from blood. Sample subset: CD45RA-negative fraction. The receptors stem from a woman aged 25 to 39 in good health.

This clone is a singleton in its sample. The rearrangement uses TRBV7-2 and TRBJ2-3; weak D call: TRBD1 (6 bases). Trimming removed 5 bases from V and 6 bases from J, with 12 bases in between. The CDR3 consists of 13 residues. Germline CDR1 and CDR2: SGHTA and FQGNSA. DNA for the CDR3: TGTGCCAGCAGCGCCGGGACATCCGATACGCAGTATTTT. This translates into CASSAGTSDTQYF.

This chain uses TRBV2 with TRBJ2-3, with 8 bases lining up with TRBD2. This CDR3 is 16 amino acids long. V shed 6 bases, J shed 0 bases, and the junction held 8 bases outside the gene matches. Germline lookup yields CDR1 SNHLY and CDR2 FYNNEI. The CDR3 coding sequence is TGTGCCAGCAGCGACGGACTAGCAGTTAGCACAGATACGCAGTATTTT. Protein: CASSDGLAVSTDTQYF.

This clone was counted a single time. This rearrangement joins TRBV7-2 to TRBJ1-4; D perhaps matches TRBD1 (5 bases). CDR1 and CDR2 from the germline V gene are SGHTA and FQGNSA. The CDR3 is made up of 14 amino acids. Trimming removed 5 bases from V and 8 bases from J, with 15 bases in between. The chain's CDR3 is CASSLRVRGEKLFF. The CDR3, as DNA: TGTGCCAGCAGCCTCAGGGTTCGTGGAGAAAAACTGTTTTTT.

The V call is TRBV19, the J call TRBJ1-4, with no clear D. Per the germline V gene, CDR1 is LNHDA and CDR2 is SQIVND (reference sequence). The CDR3 consists of 12 residues. The V end lost 8 bases, the J end lost 8 bases, and 12 bases lay between the germline ends. The CDR3 nucleotides are TGTGCCAGTCGAGGAGGATCCGAAAAACTGTTTTTT. This codes for CASRGGSEKLFF.

V and J are TRBV29-1 and TRBJ1-2, with a weak D call TRBD1 (5 bases). The CDR3 consists of 14 residues. CDR1 is SQVTM and CDR2 is ANQGSEA in the germline V gene. V was pared by 4 bases and J by 7 bases, with 19 bases between. As DNA, the CDR3 is TGCAGCGTTGCGGTTTTGGACATCGTCGCTGGCTACACCTTC. Translated, it gives CSVAVLDIVAGYTF.

This rearrangement joins TRBV5-4 to TRBJ2-7, with 10 bases fitting TRBD2. Trimming cost V 4 bases and J 3 bases; bases outside gene matches: 4. CDR1 is SGHNT and CDR2 is YYREEE in the germline V gene (reference sequence). The CDR3 consists of 14 residues. The CDR3 is CASSPGLAFYEQYF. The DNA for the CDR3 is TGTGCCAGCAGCCCGGGACTAGCGTTCTACGAGCAGTACTTC.

This sequence joins TRBV5-6 and TRBJ1-4; a weak D match, TRBD1 (5 bases). The CDR3 loop spans 14 amino acids. Germline V gives CDR1 SGHDT, CDR2 YYEEEE. V lost 6 bases and J lost 7, with 16 bases in between. The CDR3 region has the DNA TGTGCCAGCACACTGGCGGGGCATAGTGAAAAACTGTTTTTT. Amino acids: CASTLAGHSEKLFF.

The V and J genes are TRBV6-5 and TRBJ2-2, with D maybe TRBD1 (6 bases). CDR1 MNHEY and CDR2 SVGAGI come from the germline V gene. This CDR3 is 15 amino acids long. Trimming cost V 2 bases and J 5 bases, with 12 bases left between them. CDR3 in DNA: TGTGCCAGCAGTTACGAGCAGGGGTGGACCGGGGAGCTGTTTTTT. Protein: CASSYEQGWTGELFF.

The V gene is TRBV19, the J gene TRBJ2-7; tentatively, D is TRBD2 (6 bases). The CDR3 runs 14 residues. Germline CDR1 LNHDA, CDR2 SQIVND (reference sequence). V gave up 3 bases and J gave up 0 bases, with 9 bases separating them. CDR3 loop: CASSMDGSSYEQYF. CDR3 coding DNA: TGTGCCAGTAGTATGGACGGGAGCTCCTACGAGCAGTACTTC.

The chain links TRBV10-1 to TRBJ2-1; TRBD2 agrees at 13 bases. With 4 bases clipped from V and 10 bases from J, the junction kept 10 bases outside the gene matches. Germline-derived CDR1 and CDR2 are WNHNN and SYGVQD (reference sequence). The CDR3 length is 16 residues. This CDR3 reads CASSGAGTSGVGEQFF. The CDR3 nucleotides are TGCGCCAGCAGTGGCGCCGGGACTAGCGGGGTGGGGGAGCAGTTCTTC.

The J gene is TRBJ2-7, the V gene TRBV7-9; the D is unclear. Deletions cut 6 bases from V and 3 bases from J, with 9 bases between. Germline loops: CDR1 SEHNR, CDR2 FQNEAQ (reference sequence). CDR3 size: 12 residues. DNA of the CDR3: TGTGCCAGCAGTGGCGGAAGCTACGAGCAGTACTTC. Its translation is CASSGGSYEQYF.

The chain links TRBV7-8 to TRBJ2-2, with TRBD1 matching over 7 bases. The J segment lost 3 bases and the V segment lost 1 base, leaving 5 bases of the junction unmatched. The CDR3 consists of 16 residues. The germline V gene encodes CDR1 SGHVS and CDR2 FQNEAQ. The CDR3 reads CASSLEGAGDTGELFF. CDR3 bases: TGTGCCAGCAGCTTAGAGGGGGCCGGGGACACCGGGGAGCTGTTTTTT.

This clone showed up many times. The V and J genes are TRBV2 and TRBJ2-3; 7 bases are shared with TRBD2. This CDR3 contains 13 residues. Per germline, CDR1 SNHLY and CDR2 FYNNEI. The junction had 6 bases not matched to a gene; V was cut back by 10 bases and J by 2 bases. The CDR3 DNA reads TGTGCCATACCCGGGACTACCACAGATACGCAGTATTTT. As protein: CAIPGTTTDTQYF.

The chain links TRBV6-4 to TRBJ2-1; 14 positions match TRBD2. This CDR3 has 15 residues. The V gene's germline CDR1 is MRHNA and CDR2 SNTAGT. Trimming at V came to 7 bases and at J to 9 bases, leaving 8 bases not matched to a gene. The CDR3 loop reads CASIPGTSGSGEQFF. In DNA form, the CDR3 reads TGTGCCAGCATTCCCGGGACTAGCGGGAGTGGTGAGCAGTTCTTC.